This T cell receptor (beta chain) was captured in a study of cytomegalovirus exposure and HLA in healthy donors. PCR used 60 Vbeta primers and 13 Jbeta primers. Profiled with immunoSEQ multiplex PCR; TCRdb holds only in-frame clones, not every one. The profile shows some 140,000 clones, approximately 85% of them singletons. Germline CDR1 and CDR2: SGHRS and YFSETQ. The CDR3 loop spans 14 amino acids. V gave up 4 bases and J gave up 6 bases; unmatched junction bases: 4. Broader study findings: Later analysis indicated greater clonal expansion among HLA-associated TCR beta chains than among equally common other chains.

About this clone: As yet, its antigen is unknown.

V usage is TRBV5-1 and J usage is TRBJ2-3, with 11 bases lining up with TRBD1. What was sequenced was PBMCs. The TCR sequence derives from a woman aged 25-40 years in good health and CMV-seropositive. The CDR3 nucleotides are TGCGCCAGCAGCCCGGGACAGGGGGGGGATACGCAGTATTTT. It is translated as CASSPGQGGDTQYF.